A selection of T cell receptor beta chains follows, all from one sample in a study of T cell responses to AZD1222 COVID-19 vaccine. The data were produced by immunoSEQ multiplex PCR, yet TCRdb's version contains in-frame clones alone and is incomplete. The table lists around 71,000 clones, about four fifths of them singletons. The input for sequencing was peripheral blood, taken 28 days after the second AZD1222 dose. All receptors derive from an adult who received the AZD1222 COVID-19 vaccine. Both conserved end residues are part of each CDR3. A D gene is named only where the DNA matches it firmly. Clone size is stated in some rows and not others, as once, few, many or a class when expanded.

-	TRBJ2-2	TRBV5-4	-	TGTGCCAGCAGCTTTTACAGGGCGAACACCGGGGAGCTGTTTTTT	CASSFYRANTGELFF
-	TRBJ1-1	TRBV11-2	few	TGTGCCAGCAGCAGAGTAGTCACTGAAGCTTTCTTT	CASSRVVTEAFF
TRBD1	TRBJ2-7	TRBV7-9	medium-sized	TGTGCCAGCAGCCCAGGGACAGGAAGTTACGAGCAGTACTTC	CASSPGTGSYEQYF
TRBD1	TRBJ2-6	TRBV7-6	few	TGTGCCAGCAGCGCGCGACAGGGGTCTGGGGCCAACGTCCTGACTTTC	CASSARQGSGANVLTF
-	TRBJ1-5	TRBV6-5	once	TGTGCCAGCAGTTACAGCAGTAATCAGCCCCAGCATTTT	CASSYSSNQPQHF
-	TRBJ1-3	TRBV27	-	TGTGCCAGCAGCGCACATGGCTCTGGAAACACCATATATTTT	CASSAHGSGNTIYF
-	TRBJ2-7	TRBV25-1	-	TGTGCCAGCTCCCAGGGATTCGACGAGCAGTACTTC	CASSQGFDEQYF
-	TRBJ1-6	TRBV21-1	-	TGTGCCAGCAGCAAAGCAGTCTTGAGCAGTCCCTATAATTCACCCCTCCACTTT	CASSKAVLSSPYNSPLHF
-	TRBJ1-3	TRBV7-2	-	TGTGCCAGCAGTCCCCTCTGGGGGCGTGGAAACACCATATATTTT	CASSPLWGRGNTIYF
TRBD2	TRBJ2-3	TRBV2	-	TGTGCCAGCAGTTTAAATAGCGGGGGGCGCAGCACAGATACGCAGTATTTT	CASSLNSGGRSTDTQYF
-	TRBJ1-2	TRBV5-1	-	TGCGCCAGCAGCTTGGCGGGCAGTTCATTCTATGGCTACACCTTC	CASSLAGSSFYGYTF
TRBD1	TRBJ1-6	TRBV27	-	TGTGCCAGCAGTTTTGGAAGGGGGCATGGGTCACCCCTCCACTTT	CASSFGRGHGSPLHF
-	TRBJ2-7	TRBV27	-	TGTGCCAGCAGTCAGCAACGGGACTTCTACGAGCAGTACTTC	CASSQQRDFYEQYF
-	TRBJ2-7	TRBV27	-	TGTGCCAGCAGTTCCTCCTACGAGCAGTACTTC	CASSSSYEQYF
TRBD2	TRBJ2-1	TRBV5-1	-	TGCGCCAGCAGTGGGTCCAGCGGGGGCTTCAATGAGCAGTTCTTC	CASSGSSGGFNEQFF
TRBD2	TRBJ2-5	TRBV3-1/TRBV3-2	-	TGTGCCAGCAGCCAACTAGCGGGGGTGCAAGAGACCCAGTACTTC	CASSQLAGVQETQYF
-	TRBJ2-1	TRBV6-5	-	TGTGCCAGCAAAGAATTTATCCACGGGCTAGAGCAGTTCTTC	CASKEFIHGLEQFF
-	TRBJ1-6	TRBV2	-	TGTGCCAGCAGTGAAAGGCAGGCGAGTAATTCACCCCTCCACTTT	CASSERQASNSPLHF
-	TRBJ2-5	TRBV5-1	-	TGCGCCAGCAGCCAAACAGGGTTGAGTCCCCCCGTGGAGACCCAGTACTTC	CASSQTGLSPPVETQYF
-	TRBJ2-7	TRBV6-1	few	TGTGCCAGCAGTGATTTAATCTCCCACGAGCAGTACTTC	CASSDLISHEQYF
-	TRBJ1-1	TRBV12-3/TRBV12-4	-	TGTGCCACCAAAAGAGGTCCGAACACTGAAGCTTTCTTT	CATKRGPNTEAFF
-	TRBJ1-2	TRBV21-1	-	TGTGCCAGCAGCAACCCGGGACAGGGTTTTGGCTACACCTTC	CASSNPGQGFGYTF
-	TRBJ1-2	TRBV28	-	TGTGCCAGCAGTATCGGGACCTTCGGAGGCTACACCTTC	CASSIGTFGGYTF
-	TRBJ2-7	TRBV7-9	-	TGTGCCAGCACAGATCTCAACTACGAGCAGTACTTC	CASTDLNYEQYF
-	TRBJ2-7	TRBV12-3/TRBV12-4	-	TGTGCCAGCAGTTCCAGGGCCTACGAGCAGTACTTC	CASSSRAYEQYF
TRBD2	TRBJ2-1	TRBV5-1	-	TGCGCCAGCAGCTTGGCGGGGGGGCCACAGGAGCAGTTCTTC	CASSLAGGPQEQFF
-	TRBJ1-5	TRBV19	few	TGTGCCAGTAGTCCACCATCGGGGCAGCCCTATCATAGCAATCAGCCCCAGCATTTT	CASSPPSGQPYHSNQPQHF
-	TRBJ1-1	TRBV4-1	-	TGCGCCAGCAGCCAAGTTGATTTAGGGTTCGCCCGGGGAACTGAAGCTTTCTTT	CASSQVDLGFARGTEAFF
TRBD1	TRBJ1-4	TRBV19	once	TGTGCCAGTAAGTTTCAGGGGGCTGGTGAAAAACTGTTTTTT	CASKFQGAGEKLFF
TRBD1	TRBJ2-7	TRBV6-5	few	TGTGCCAGCGACAGGGAATCCTCCTCCTCCTACGAGCAGTACTTC	CASDRESSSSYEQYF
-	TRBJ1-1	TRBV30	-	TGTGCCTGGGGGGAGACGGTCACTGAAGCTTTCTTT	CAWGETVTEAFF
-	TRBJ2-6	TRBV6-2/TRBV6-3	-	TGTGCCAGCAGTTACTATTTAGAGCTCTGGACAGCTTCCTCTGGGGCCAACGTCCTGACTTTC	CASSYYLELWTASSGANVLTF
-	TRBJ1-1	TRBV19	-	TGTGCCAGTAGTCCCACTTTGGGGGCGCGGAACACTGAAGCTTTCTTT	CASSPTLGARNTEAFF
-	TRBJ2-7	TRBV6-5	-	TGTGCCACGAGGAGGTCCTACGAGCAGTACTTC	CATRRSYEQYF
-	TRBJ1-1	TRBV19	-	TGTGCCAGTAGTCCAAATCAGGGTTACACTGAAGCTTTCTTT	CASSPNQGYTEAFF
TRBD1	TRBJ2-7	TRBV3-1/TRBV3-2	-	TGTGCCAGCAGCCCGGACAGGGCGCAGTACTTC	CASSPDRAQYF
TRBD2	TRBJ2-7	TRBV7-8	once	TGTGCCAGCAGCACCCAGACTAGCGGACCCTCCTACGAGCAGTACTTC	CASSTQTSGPSYEQYF
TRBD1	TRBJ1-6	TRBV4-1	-	TGCGCCAGCAGCCGCATAGACAGGGGAGTTTCACCCCTCCACTTT	CASSRIDRGVSPLHF
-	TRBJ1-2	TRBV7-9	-	TGTGCCAGCAGCGCTAGACAGTCGAACTATGGCTACACCTTC	CASSARQSNYGYTF
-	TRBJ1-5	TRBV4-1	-	TGCGCCAGCAGCCAAGATTGGGGGGGGAATCAGCCCCAGCATTTT	CASSQDWGGNQPQHF
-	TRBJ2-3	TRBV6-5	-	TGTGCCAGCAACGGGGACCCAACCACAGATACGCAGTATTTT	CASNGDPTTDTQYF
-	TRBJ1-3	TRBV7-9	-	TGTGCCAGCAGCTTAGATGTGTGGAGCTCTGGAAACACCATATATTTT	CASSLDVWSSGNTIYF
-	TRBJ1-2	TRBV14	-	TGTGCCAGCAGCCAAGATCTAGGGGCAGGAAAAAGCTACACCTTC	CASSQDLGAGKSYTF
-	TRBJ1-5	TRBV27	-	TGTGCCAGCAGTACCTACAGGGAGAAGAATCAGCCCCAGCATTTT	CASSTYREKNQPQHF
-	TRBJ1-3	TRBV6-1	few	TGTGCCAGCAGTGAAGACATGTGGACGAGAGGAAACACCATATATTTT	CASSEDMWTRGNTIYF
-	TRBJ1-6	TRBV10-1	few	TGCGCCAGCAGTGAACAGGAGAAATCACCCCTCCACTTT	CASSEQEKSPLHF
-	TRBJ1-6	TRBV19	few	TGTGCCAGTAGTGAGATAGATTCACCCCTCCACTTT	CASSEIDSPLHF
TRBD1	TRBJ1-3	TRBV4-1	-	TGCGCCAGCAGCCAAGGACAGGGGAACTCTGGAAACACCATATATTTT	CASSQGQGNSGNTIYF
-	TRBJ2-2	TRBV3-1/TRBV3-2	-	TGTGCCAGCAGCCAAGGTTTTGGGGTACGGGGCACCGGGGAGCTGTTTTTT	CASSQGFGVRGTGELFF
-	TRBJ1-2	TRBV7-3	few	TGTGCCAGCAGCTTAAGCAGCGGGGTTGGCTACACCTTC	CASSLSSGVGYTF
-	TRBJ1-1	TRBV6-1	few	TGTGCCAGCAGTGAAATGGGCGAAGCTTTCTTT	CASSEMGEAFF
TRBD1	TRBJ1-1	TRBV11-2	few	TGTGCCAGCAGCTTAGCATTTCGGGGGACAGGGATTGAAGCTTTCTTT	CASSLAFRGTGIEAFF
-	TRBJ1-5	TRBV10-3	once	TGTGCCATCAGGGCAGCGAATCAGCCCCAGCATTTT	CAIRAANQPQHF
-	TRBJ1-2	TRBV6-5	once	TGTGCCAGCAGTCCTTTAGGCACCTATGGCTACACCTTC	CASSPLGTYGYTF
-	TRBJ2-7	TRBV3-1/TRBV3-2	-	TGTGCCAGCAGCCAGAGGAGATATCGAGCAAACAACTCCTACGAGCAGTACTTC	CASSQRRYRANNSYEQYF
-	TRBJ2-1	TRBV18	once	TGTGCCAGCTCACCAACACAGGGTACCCTTTTGGATGAGCAGTTCTTC	CASSPTQGTLLDEQFF
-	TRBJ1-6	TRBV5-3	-	TGTGCCAGAAGCATCCTGGACAGAAAACATTCACCCCTCCACTTT	CARSILDRKHSPLHF